A selection of T cell receptor beta chains follows, all from one sample in a study of CD8+CD57+ T cells in acquired aplastic anemia. TCRdb processed the reads anew with MiXCR; each CDR3 protein has one entry. Among hundreds of thousands of distinct CDR3 sequences listed, about two thirds were seen once. Sequences were obtained from sorted CD4+, CD8+, or CD8+CD57+ T cells (not recorded which) from PBMCs. The receptor set was obtained from a human donor in good health, serving as a control. CDR3s include the opening cysteine and the closing phenylalanine or tryptophan. A D gene is named only where the DNA matches it firmly. Size values are once, few and many counts, or a class for expanded clones, and some rows have none.

J gene | clone size | D gene | V gene | CDR3 protein | CDR3 DNA
TRBJ1-4 | NA | TRBD1 | TRBV7-9 | CAMQGAANAYVFF | TGTGCCATGCAGGGGGCGGCTAATGCCTACGTGTTTTTT
TRBJ1-1 | NA | NA | TRBV25-1 | CASSEHGWNTEAFF | TGTGCCAGCAGTGAGCATGGTTGGAACACTGAAGCTTTCTTT
TRBJ2-2 | NA | NA | TRBV9 | CASSPRSGTGELFF | TGTGCCAGCAGCCCCCGGAGTGGGACCGGGGAGCTGTTTTTT
TRBJ1-5 | NA | NA | TRBV12-3/TRBV12-4 | CASSFRDDQPQHF | TGTGCCAGCAGTTTCAGGGATGATCAGCCCCAGCATTTT
TRBJ2-3 | NA | NA | TRBV7-2 | CASSTTATNYGNTYF | TGTGCCAGCAGCACGACAGCTACTAACTATGGTAACACCTATTTT
TRBJ1-2 | NA | TRBD1 | TRBV5-1 | CASSTALQGAGYTF | TGCGCCAGCAGCACAGCGCTACAGGGGGCTGGCTACACCTTC
TRBJ1-1 | NA | NA | TRBV5-1 | CASSITWNEDFF | TGTGCCAGCAGCATCACGTGGAATGAAGATTTCTTT
TRBJ1-5 | many | TRBD1 | TRBV5-6 | CASSRQGFNQPQHF | TGTGCCAGCAGCCGACAGGGCTTCAATCAGCCCCAGCATTTT
TRBJ2-1 | NA | TRBD1 | TRBV7-9 | CASSRDRGYSPNEFF | TGTGCCAGCAGCAGGGACAGGGGCTATTCACCTAATGAATTCTTC
TRBJ2-7 | once | NA | TRBV5-5 | CASSMDGASNYEQYF | TGTGCCAGCAGTATGGACGGGGCCTCCAACTACGAGCAGTACTTC
TRBJ2-7 | NA | NA | TRBV25-1 | CASSDLSYEQYF | TGTGCCAGCAGTGACCTCAGCTACGAGCAGTACTTC
TRBJ2-1 | NA | NA | TRBV7-9 | CASSFVDNEQFF | TGTGCCAGCAGCTTTGTTGATAATGAGCAGTTCTTC
TRBJ2-3 | NA | TRBD1 | TRBV7-9 | CATSIDGTVRATQYF | TGTGCCACCAGCATAGATGGGACAGTGCGCGCTACGCAGTATTTT
TRBJ1-2 | NA | TRBD1 | TRBV9 | CASSATHRGGEKPF | TGTGCCAGCAGCGCGACCCACAGGGGAGGGGAAAAACCCTTC
TRBJ2-7 | few | NA | TRBV29-1 | CSVEDTGVGEQYF | TGCAGCGTTGAAGATACAGGAGTGGGCGAGCAGTACTTC
TRBJ2-1 | once | TRBD1 | TRBV7-2 | CASSARGRSDNQQFF | TGTGCCAGCAGTGCTAGGGGGCGCTCGGACAATCAGCAGTTCTTC
TRBJ1-1 | NA | NA | TRBV7-8 | CASSLVLGAAFF | TGTGCCAGCAGCTTAGTCCTGGGTGCGGCTTTCTTT
TRBJ1-1 | NA | NA | TRBV5-4 | CARTPGMDTEAFF | TGTGCCAGGACCCCAGGGATGGACACTGAAGCTTTCTTT
TRBJ2-3 | NA | NA | TRBV11-3 | CASSLPVGPSTDTQYF | TGTGCCAGCAGCCTCCCGGTGGGACCTAGCACAGATACGCAGTATTTT
TRBJ1-1 | few | TRBD1 | TRBV12-3/TRBV12-4 | CASSLGDSTEAFF | TGTGCCAGCAGCTTAGGGGACAGCACTGAAGCTTTCTTT
TRBJ2-3 | NA | TRBD2 | TRBV7-2 | CASSSGLAGGASGYF | TGTGCCAGCAGCTCGGGACTAGCGGGGGGGGCTTCAGGGTATTTT
TRBJ2-7 | NA | NA | TRBV4-2 | CASSQDRQVDEQYF | TGTGCCAGCAGCCAAGATCGACAGGTTGACGAGCAGTACTTC
TRBJ2-7 | NA | NA | TRBV7-6 | CAIPEGGQGWASSF | TGTGCCATCCCCGAGGGTGGCCAGGGATGGGCGAGCAGTTTC
TRBJ2-7 | NA | TRBD1 | TRBV13 | CASSDDRGDYEQYF | TGTGCCAGCAGCGACGACAGGGGAGATTACGAGCAGTACTTC
TRBJ1-5 | many | NA | TRBV6-5 | CASSRQAGGGQPQHF | TGTGCCAGCAGCCGTCAGGCGGGGGGAGGGCAGCCCCAGCATTTT
TRBJ1-2 | NA | TRBD1 | TRBV7-8 | CASSSRGTTNYGYTF | TGTGCCAGCAGCTCCAGGGGGACAACTAACTATGGCTACACCTTC
TRBJ1-4 | NA | NA | TRBV9 | CASSRAQEPYEQLFF | TGTGCCAGCAGCCGCGCGCAGGAGCCCTACGAGCAGTTGTTTTTT
TRBJ1-2 | NA | NA | TRBV7-3 | CASSSEARGYTF | TGTGCCAGCAGTTCGGAGGCGAGAGGTTACACCTTC
TRBJ1-5 | NA | NA | TRBV5-4 | CASSYTRWSNQPQHF | TGTGCCAGCAGCTACACACGTTGGAGCAATCAGCCCCAGCATTTT
TRBJ2-7 | once | NA | TRBV7-9 | CASSYRVAQFYEQYF | TGTGCCAGCAGTTACCGGGTGGCGCAGTTCTACGAGCAGTACTTC
TRBJ2-7 | NA | TRBD2 | TRBV20-1 | CSAIIAGGSSYEQYF | TGCAGTGCAATAATAGCGGGGGGGTCGTCCTACGAGCAGTACTTC
TRBJ2-2 | NA | NA | TRBV20-1 | CSSSRQGGITGELFF | TGCAGCAGCAGCCGGCAGGGTGGTATCACCGGGGAGCTGTTTTTT
TRBJ2-2 | NA | NA | TRBV7-2 | CASSKTPDKPQGTGELFF | TGTGCCAGCAGCAAAACCCCCGATAAGCCGCAGGGCACCGGGGAGCTGTTTTTT
TRBJ1-1 | NA | NA | TRBV20-1 | CSAYGRSSYEAFF | TGCAGTGCGTATGGGAGGAGCTCCTACGAAGCTTTCTTT
TRBJ2-5 | NA | TRBD1 | TRBV7-2 | CATKQLTGPETQYF | TGTGCCACCAAACAGCTGACAGGGCCAGAGACCCAGTACTTC
TRBJ1-4 | few | NA | TRBV10-1 | CASSEDRRYEKLFF | TGCGCCAGCAGTGAAGACAGAAGGTATGAAAAACTGTTTTTT
TRBJ1-2 | NA | NA | TRBV20-1 | CSVGVLAAYGYTF | TGCAGTGTTGGAGTTCTCGCAGCCTATGGCTACACCTTC
TRBJ2-2 | few | NA | TRBV28 | CASSPDNWRNTGELFF | TGTGCCAGCAGCCCAGACAACTGGAGGAACACCGGGGAGCTGTTTTTT
TRBJ2-1 | NA | NA | TRBV15 | CATSRGSGSYTGELF | TGTGCCACCAGCAGGGGGAGCGGGTCGTACACCGGGGAGCTCTTT
TRBJ1-5 | few | NA | TRBV29-1 | CSVGDGNQPQHF | TGCAGCGTAGGGGATGGCAATCAGCCCCAGCATTTT
TRBJ1-1 | NA | NA | TRBV10-2 | CVSSETAYKNTEAFF | TGCGTCAGCAGTGAGACGGCCTACAAGAACACTGAAGCTTTCTTT
TRBJ1-5 | many | NA | TRBV19 | CASSAGRQSNQPQHF | TGTGCCAGTAGTGCCGGCCGGCAGAGCAATCAGCCCCAGCATTTT
TRBJ2-7 | NA | NA | TRBV4-3 | CASSARVRENEQYF | TGCGCCAGCAGCGCGAGGGTCAGGGAAAACGAGCAGTACTTC
TRBJ1-6 | NA | NA | TRBV7-3 | CASSPGLAGPQIRHF | TGTGCCAGCAGCCCGGGACTAGCGGGGCCACAGATACGCCACTTT
TRBJ1-2 | NA | NA | TRBV5-1 | CASSLSRSEDYTF | TGCGCCAGCAGCCTTAGCAGATCGGAAGACTACACCTTC
TRBJ2-1 | many | NA | TRBV3-1 | CASSQTGQEQFF | TGTGCCAGCAGCCAAACGGGACAAGAGCAGTTCTTC
TRBJ1-5 | NA | NA | TRBV19 | CASSGGNSNQPQHF | TGTGCCAGTAGTGGAGGTAATAGCAATCAGCCCCAGCATTTT
TRBJ2-3 | few | NA | TRBV12-3/TRBV12-4 | CASKSHFAQYF | TGTGCCAGCAAGAGTCATTTTGCGCAGTATTTT
TRBJ1-2 | few | TRBD1 | TRBV29-1 | CSARRTGDYGYTF | TGCAGCGCCCGAAGGACAGGCGACTATGGCTACACCTTC
TRBJ2-7 | NA | TRBD1 | TRBV19 | CASSWGTGGYEQYF | TGTGCCAGCAGCTGGGGGACAGGGGGCTACGAGCAGTACTTC
TRBJ1-1 | few | NA | TRBV29-1 | CSARQTNTEAFF | TGCAGCGCCAGACAGACGAACACTGAAGCTTTCTTT
TRBJ2-7 | NA | TRBD2 | TRBV7-2 | CARSWGTSGGPQEQYF | TGTGCCCGGAGCTGGGGGACTAGCGGGGGACCGCAAGAGCAGTACTTC
TRBJ2-7 | few | TRBD2 | TRBV7-3 | CASSQSLAGYEQYF | TGTGCCAGCAGCCAGTCGCTAGCGGGCTACGAGCAGTACTTC